The 21 T cell receptor beta chains presented below share a single source sample, sequenced in a study of tumor and adjacent non-tumor tissue in lung cancer. The template was RNA from unsorted bulk tissue. The library came from three nested PCR rounds adapted from ARM-PCR protocols. One entry per CDR3 protein, called by TCRdb with MiXCR from the multiplex PCR reads. Here the sample spans around 99,000 distinct CDR3 sequences, roughly 77% being singletons. Input material: lung tumor tissue. These receptors were obtained from a woman aged 60 to 75 with non-small cell lung cancer.

The V call is TRBV4-1, the J call TRBJ2-5; D unresolved. V was cut by 5 bases and J by 3 bases, with 16 bases left in between. Germline lookup yields CDR1 MGHRA and CDR2 YSYEKL. The CDR3 runs to 15 residues. The CDR3 loop reads CASSKAEAAKETQYF. In DNA, the CDR3 is TGCGCCAGCAGCAAAGCTGAGGCGGCAAAAGAGACCCAGTACTTC.

The J gene is TRBJ1-2, the V gene TRBV28, with TRBD1 matching over 8 bases. J lost 7 bases, V lost 10 bases, and 11 bases had no gene match. The germline CDR1 and CDR2 sequences are MDHEN and SYDVKM. The CDR3 sequence is 13 residues long. Here the CDR3 reads CAIRYQGAGGYTF. In nucleotides, the CDR3 is TGTGCCATCAGGTATCAGGGGGCCGGTGGCTACACCTTC.

The chain has TRBV12-3 or TRBV12-4 and TRBJ2-3; unclear D gene. The tail of the sequence fits TRBJ1-5 better, so the J call may be wrong. The CDR3 spans 14 residues. The CDR3 DNA reads as TGTGCCAGCAGTTTCGGGCTGGACCGAGATACGCAGCATTTT. Protein: CASSFGLDRDTQHF.

A note on this clonotype: This CDR3 fails to terminate in the conserved phenylalanine or tryptophan, so it likely reflects a read error. This chain connects TRBV6-1 to TRBJ1-1; D is possibly TRBD1 (6 bases). CDR1 and CDR2 from the germline V gene are MNHNS and SASEGT. The length of the CDR3 is 16 residues. The CDR3 region has the DNA TGTGCTAGTAGTGAAGGAGGGGGGGGCCGGAACACTGAAGCTTTCTTA. It yields the protein CASSEGGGGRNTEAFL.

A note on this clonotype: Relative to the germline gene, one junction end is altered; a read error may explain this. This chain uses TRBV11-1 with TRBJ1-1; unclear D gene. Germline lookup yields CDR1 SGHAT and CDR2 FQDESV (reference sequence). The CDR3 is 16 amino acids. The CDR3 sequence is CVSSLSAGLLNTEAIF. The CDR3 nucleotides are TGTGTCAGCAGCTTATCGGCGGGATTATTGAACACTGAAGCTATCTTT.

The sample holds many counts of this clonotype. The J gene is TRBJ2-7, the V gene TRBV5-4; the D is unclear. CDR1 is SGHNT, CDR2 YYREEE, per germline (reference sequence). The CDR3 covers 15 residues. Trimming cost V 4 bases and J 2 bases, with 16 bases left between them. In DNA form, the CDR3 reads TGTGCCAGCAGCCCCTCGAAAGGTTTCGCCTACGAGCAGTACTTC. This translates into CASSPSKGFAYEQYF.

Of note for this clonotype: A read error may explain this, as a much larger clone is one base away. The chain joins TRBV9 to TRBJ2-5; a possible D gene is TRBD2 (5 bases). V gave up 0 bases and J gave up 5 bases, with 14 bases separating them. From germline, CDR1 is SGDLS and CDR2 YYNGEE. This CDR3 has 15 amino acids. In DNA, the CDR3 is TGTGCCAGCAGCGTAGCGGGGTGGCCTTCCGAGACCCAGTACTTC. Its protein product is CASSVAGWPSETQYF.

With regard to this clonotype: Compared with germline, one end of the junction differs, possibly owing to a read error. This chain uses TRBV29-1 with TRBJ1-1, with D unclear. This CDR3 region has 14 residues. Germline V gives CDR1 SQVTM, CDR2 ANQGSEA. The chain's CDR3 is CGVDVGRVNTEAFF. Here the CDR3 DNA reads TGCGGCGTTGACGTAGGGAGGGTGAACACTGAAGCATTCTTT.

As for this clonotype: A read error may be the cause here, since a much bigger clone is one base away. The V gene is TRBV20-1, the J gene TRBJ2-5, with D perhaps given as TRBD1 or TRBD2 (5 bases each). CDR1 is DFQATT, CDR2 SNEGSKA, per germline (reference sequence). Trimming cost V 4 bases and J 5 bases, with 17 bases left between them. This CDR3 has 14 amino acids. The CDR3 DNA reads as TGCAGTGCTACCATTGGGACCGGAGATGAGACCCAGTACTTC. As protein: CSATIGTGDETQYF.

The table lists this clonotype with many counts. This chain joins TRBV6-1 and TRBJ1-2; D is unresolved. V shed 1 base and J shed 3 bases, with 12 bases lying between them. CDR1 MNHNS and CDR2 SASEGT come from the germline V gene. The CDR3 covers 15 residues. The CDR3 DNA reads as TGTGCCAGCAGTGAAGGGAGTGGCACCCACTATGGCTACACCTTC. Translation: CASSEGSGTHYGYTF.

Regarding this clonotype: Because the CDR3 is missing its conserved closing phenylalanine or tryptophan, this is likely a read error. No DNA is shown, since the ends of the CDR3 on it are uncertain; the CDR3 is the one TCRdb lists. The chain carries TRBV11-3 and TRBJ2-3. Germline lookup yields CDR1 SGHNT and CDR2 YENEEA. The CDR3 spans 10 residues, counting both ends. CDR3 in amino acids: CASSGDTQYS.

For this clonotype: Compared with germline, one end of the junction differs, possibly owing to a read error. The gene calls are TRBV6-5 and TRBJ1-1; D perhaps matches TRBD1 (5 bases). Germline CDR1 and CDR2: MNHEY and SVGAGI. CDR3 length equals 14 residues. The CDR3, as DNA: TGTGCCACCAACCGTCTTCAGGGTAGCACAGAAGTTTTCTTT. Its translation is CATNRLQGSTEVFF.

Note on this clonotype: At one of its ends the junction is not consistent with the germline gene, which may arise from a read error. This rearrangement joins TRBV20-1 to TRBJ1-2, with D perhaps matching TRBD1 (5 bases). Germline-derived CDR1 and CDR2 are DFQATT and SNEGSKA (reference sequence). This CDR3 is built from 15 residues. The CDR3 here is CSARDREYRNYDYTF. CDR3 DNA: TGCAGTGCTAGAGACAGGGAATATAGGAACTATGACTACACCTTC.

Note on this clonotype: The junction departs from germline at one end; a sequencing error may be responsible. CDR3: CASSQTREGAKNIQYF. The CDR3 DNA follows: TGTGCCAGCAGTCAAACCCGGGAAGGAGCCAAAAACATTCAGTACTTT. This chain connects TRBV6-6 to TRBJ2-4; D is possibly TRBD2 (5 bases). Germline CDR1 MNHNY, CDR2 SVGAGI (reference sequence). The CDR3 extends over 16 amino acids.

With respect to this clonotype: A clone one base away is much larger, so this may be a read error. For the CDR3, the DNA is TGCAGCGCCGAGGGGGGGAATGAAAAACTGTTTTTT. Its translation is CSAEGGNEKLFF. The chain joins TRBV29-1 to TRBJ1-4, with a tentative D call TRBD1 (6 bases). V was pared by 7 bases and J by 5 bases, with 11 bases between. The CDR3 contains 12 residues. Germline loops: CDR1 SQVTM, CDR2 ANQGSEA.

Concerning this clonotype itself: A read error may be the cause here, since a much bigger clone is one base away. J is TRBJ2-3 and V is TRBV5-4; D is undetermined. Germline CDR1 and CDR2: SGHNT and YYREEE (reference sequence). The CDR3 sequence is 13 residues long. V was clipped by 4 bases and J by 6 bases, with 12 bases between them. CDR3 sequence reads: CASSTDGLDTQYF. In DNA, the CDR3 is TGTGCCAGCAGCACGGACGGCCTTGATACGCAGTATTTT.

A remark on this clonotype: No conserved phenylalanine or tryptophan is present at the end of the CDR3, so a read error is the likely explanation. The V and J genes are TRBV11-3 and TRBJ2-4; unclear D gene. Germline values: CDR1 SGHNT, CDR2 YENEEA. This CDR3 is built from 18 residues. The V end lost 0 bases, the J end lost 2 bases, and 17 bases lay between the germline ends. CDR3 nucleotide sequence: TGTGCCAGCAGCTTAGAAGGTCAGGCTATTAGCCCCAAAAACATTCAGTACTTA. It specifies CASSLEGQAISPKNIQYL.

Comment on this clonotype: At one of its ends the junction is not consistent with the germline gene, which may arise from a read error. The chain couples TRBV28 to TRBJ2-1, with TRBD1 matching 10 bases. The CDR3 extends over 14 amino acids. Germline CDR1 MDHEN, CDR2 SYDVKM. The CDR3 nucleotides read TGTGCCAACAGTCGGACAGGGGGCTACAATGAGCAGTTCTTC. It yields the protein CANSRTGGYNEQFF.

For this clonotype: At one end the junction does not follow the germline gene, possibly because of a read error. The rearrangement links TRBV20-1 to TRBJ1-5, with D possibly being TRBD1 (5 bases). Germline CDR1 reads DFQATT; CDR2 reads SNEGSKA (reference sequence). CDR3 length: 12 residues. The CDR3 DNA is TGTAGTGCTAGACAGAGTAGTCAGCCGCAGCATTTT. Protein sequence: CSARQSSQPQHF.

About this clonotype itself: A read error may account for a junction end that differs from germline. This chain connects TRBV11-3 to TRBJ1-6; maybe TRBD1 (6 bases). CDR3 length equals 15 residues. CDR1 is SGHNT and CDR2 is YENEEA in the germline V gene. This CDR3 reads CASSLEDSYNSPPHF. The CDR3 coding sequence is TGTGCAAGCAGCTTAGAGGACAGTTATAATTCACCCCCCCACTTT. Variable domain in full (rest from reference TRBV11-3 and TRBJ1-6): EAGVVQSPRYKIIEKKQPVAFWCNPISGHNTLYWYLQNLGQGPELLIRYENEEAVDDSQLPKDRFSAERLKGVDSTLKIQPAELGDSAVYLCASSLEDSYNSPPHFGNGTRLTVT.

This rearrangement joins TRBV19 to TRBJ2-4; tentative D call: TRBD2 (6 bases). The CDR3 runs 14 residues. Germline CDR1 reads LNHDA; CDR2 reads SQIVND (reference sequence). V shed 7 bases and J shed 5 bases, with 15 bases lying between them. CDR3 nucleotides: TGTGCCAGTACTACCCGGGGGTTGGAAAACATTCAGTACTTC. Translation gives CASTTRGLENIQYF.